This T cell receptor (beta chain) was captured in a study of shared clonotypes between healthy human individuals. Points on this clone: As yet, its antigen is unknown.

CDR1 is PRHDT and CDR2 is FYEKMQ in the germline V gene (reference sequence). The CDR3 consists of 13 residues. Between the trimmed V and J ends, which lost 4 bases and 4 bases, there was a span of 10 bases. Some clones are missing from TCRdb's copy, which holds only in-frame ones; the method was immunoSEQ multiplex PCR. The data contain about 2.1 million clones, 93% of them singletons. The naive CD8 fraction comprised CD45RO-negative cells positively selected for CCR7 and excluded terminally differentiated effector memory CD45RA+ cells. Regarding the study as a whole: In the sorted subsets, rarefaction showed sequencing was incomplete despite large depth. Clonotype sharing among donors, it was expected, would be affected by sequencing depth.

The rearrangement uses TRBV13 and TRBJ1-1, with unresolved D. Sequencing input: naive CD8+ T cells from PBMCs. This receptor was obtained from a man between 18 and 29 years old in good health. Some clones in this sample may be carry-over from other donors' samples. CDR3 loop: CASSSGQITEAFF. The CDR3, as DNA: TGTGCCAGCAGCTCGGGCCAGATCACTGAAGCTTTCTTT.